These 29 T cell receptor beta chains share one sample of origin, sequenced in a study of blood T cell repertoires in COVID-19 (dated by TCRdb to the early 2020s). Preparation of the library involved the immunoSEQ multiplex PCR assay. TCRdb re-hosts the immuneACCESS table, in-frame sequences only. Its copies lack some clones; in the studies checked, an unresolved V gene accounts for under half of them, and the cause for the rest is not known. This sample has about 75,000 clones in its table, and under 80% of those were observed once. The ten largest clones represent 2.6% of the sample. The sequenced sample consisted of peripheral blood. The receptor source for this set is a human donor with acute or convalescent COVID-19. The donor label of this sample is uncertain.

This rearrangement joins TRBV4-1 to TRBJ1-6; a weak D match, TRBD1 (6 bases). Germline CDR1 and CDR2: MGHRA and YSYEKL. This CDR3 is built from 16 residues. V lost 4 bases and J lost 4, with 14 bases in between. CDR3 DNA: TGCGCCAGCAGCCCCGGTCCCGGACAGTATAATTCACCCCTCCACTTT. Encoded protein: CASSPGPGQYNSPLHF.

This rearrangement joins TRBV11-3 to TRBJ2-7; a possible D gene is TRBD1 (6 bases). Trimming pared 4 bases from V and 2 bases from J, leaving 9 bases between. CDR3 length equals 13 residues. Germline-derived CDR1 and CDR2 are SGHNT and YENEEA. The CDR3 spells CASSSTGTYEQYV. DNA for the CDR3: TGTGCCAGCAGCTCCACAGGGACCTACGAGCAGTACGTC.

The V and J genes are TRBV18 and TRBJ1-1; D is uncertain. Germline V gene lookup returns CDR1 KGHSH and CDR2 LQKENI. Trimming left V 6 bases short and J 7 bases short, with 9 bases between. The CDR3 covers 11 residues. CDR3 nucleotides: TGTGCCAGCTCCGAGAGGGATGAAGCTTTCTTT. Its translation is CASSERDEAFF. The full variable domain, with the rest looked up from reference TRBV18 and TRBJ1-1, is NAGVMQNPRHLVRRRGQEARLRCSPMKGHSHVYWYRQLPEEGLKFMVYLQKENIIDESGMPKERFSAEFPKEGPSILRIQQVVRGDSAAYFCASSERDEAFFGQGTRLTVV.

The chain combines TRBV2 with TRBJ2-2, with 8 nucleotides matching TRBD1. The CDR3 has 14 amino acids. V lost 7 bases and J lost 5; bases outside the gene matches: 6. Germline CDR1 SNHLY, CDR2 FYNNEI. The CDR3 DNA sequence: TGTGCCAGCAAGGGACAGGCAGCTACCGGGGAGCTGTTTTTT. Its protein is CASKGQAATGELFF.

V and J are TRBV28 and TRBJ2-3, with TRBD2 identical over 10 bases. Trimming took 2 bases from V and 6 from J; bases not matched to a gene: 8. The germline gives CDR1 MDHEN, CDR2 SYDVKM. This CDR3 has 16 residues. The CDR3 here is CASSLGSGGVRDTQYF. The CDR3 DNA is TGTGCCAGCAGTTTAGGCAGCGGGGGGGTCAGGGATACGCAGTATTTT.

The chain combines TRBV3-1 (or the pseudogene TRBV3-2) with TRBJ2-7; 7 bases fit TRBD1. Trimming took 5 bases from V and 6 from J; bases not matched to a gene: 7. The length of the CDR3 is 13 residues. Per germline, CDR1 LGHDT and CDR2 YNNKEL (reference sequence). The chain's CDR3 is CASSDRDLGEQYV. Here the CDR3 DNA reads TGTGCCAGCAGCGACAGGGATCTAGGCGAGCAGTACGTC.

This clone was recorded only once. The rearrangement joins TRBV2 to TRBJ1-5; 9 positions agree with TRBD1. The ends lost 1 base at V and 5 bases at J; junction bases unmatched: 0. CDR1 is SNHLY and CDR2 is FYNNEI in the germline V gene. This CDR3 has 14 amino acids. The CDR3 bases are TGTGCCAGCAGTGAAGACAGGGGGCATCAGCCCCAGCATTTT. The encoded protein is CASSEDRGHQPQHF.

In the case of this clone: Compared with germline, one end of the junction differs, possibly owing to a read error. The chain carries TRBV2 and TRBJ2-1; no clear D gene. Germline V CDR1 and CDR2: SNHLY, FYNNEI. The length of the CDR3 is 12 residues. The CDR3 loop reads CANSGSGNEQFF. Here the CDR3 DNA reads TGTGCCAACAGTGGTTCGGGCAATGAGCAGTTCTTC.

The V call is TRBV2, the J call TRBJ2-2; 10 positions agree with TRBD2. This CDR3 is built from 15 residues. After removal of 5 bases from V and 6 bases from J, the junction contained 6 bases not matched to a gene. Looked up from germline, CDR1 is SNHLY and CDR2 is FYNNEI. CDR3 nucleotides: TGTGCCAGCAGTACTCTAGCGGGAGAAGCCGGGGAGCTGTTTTTT. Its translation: CASSTLAGEAGELFF.

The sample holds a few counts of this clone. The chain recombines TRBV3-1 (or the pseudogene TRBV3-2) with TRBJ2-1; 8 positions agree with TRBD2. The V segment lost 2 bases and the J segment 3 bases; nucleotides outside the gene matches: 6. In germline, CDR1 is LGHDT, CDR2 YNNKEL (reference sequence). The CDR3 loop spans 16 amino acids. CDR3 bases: TGTGCCAGCAGCCAATGGAGGAGCGGGAGCTACAATGAGCAGTTCTTC. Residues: CASSQWRSGSYNEQFF.

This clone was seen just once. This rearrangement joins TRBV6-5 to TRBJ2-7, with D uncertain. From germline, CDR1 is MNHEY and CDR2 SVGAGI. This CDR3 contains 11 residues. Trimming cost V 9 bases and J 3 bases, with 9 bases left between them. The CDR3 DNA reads TGTGCCAGTCGCGGTAACTACGAGCAGTACTTC. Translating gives CASRGNYEQYF.

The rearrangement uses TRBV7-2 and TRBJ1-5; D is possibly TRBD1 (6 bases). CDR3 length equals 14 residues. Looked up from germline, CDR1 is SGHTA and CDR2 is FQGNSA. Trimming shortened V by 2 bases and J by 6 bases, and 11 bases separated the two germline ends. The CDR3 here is CASSLRQGSQPQHF. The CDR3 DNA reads TGTGCCAGCAGCTTAAGGCAGGGGAGTCAGCCCCAGCATTTT.

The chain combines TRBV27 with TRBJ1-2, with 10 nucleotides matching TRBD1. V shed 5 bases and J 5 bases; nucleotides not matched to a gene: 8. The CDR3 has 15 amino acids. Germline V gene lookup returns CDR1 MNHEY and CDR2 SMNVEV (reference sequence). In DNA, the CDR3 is TGTGCCAGCAGTCTCACGGGACAGGGGTTTTATGGCTACACCTTC. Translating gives CASSLTGQGFYGYTF.

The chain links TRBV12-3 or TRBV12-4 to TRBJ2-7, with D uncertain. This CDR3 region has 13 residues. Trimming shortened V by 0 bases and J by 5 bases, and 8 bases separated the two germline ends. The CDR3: CASSLALGNEQYV. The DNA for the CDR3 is TGTGCCAGCAGTTTAGCGCTCGGTAACGAGCAGTACGTC.

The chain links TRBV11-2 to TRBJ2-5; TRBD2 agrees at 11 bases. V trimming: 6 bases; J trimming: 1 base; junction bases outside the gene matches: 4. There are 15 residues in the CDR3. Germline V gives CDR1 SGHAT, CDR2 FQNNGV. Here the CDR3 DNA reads TGTGCCAGCAGAATAGCGGGGGGGACCCAAGAGACCCAGTACTTC. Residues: CASRIAGGTQETQYF. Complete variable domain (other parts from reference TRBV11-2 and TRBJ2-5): EAGVAQSPRYKIIEKRQSVAFWCNPISGHATLYWYQQILGQGPKLLIQFQNNGVVDDSQLPKDRFSAERLKGVDSTLKIQPAKLEDSAVYLCASRIAGGTQETQYFGPGTRLLVL.

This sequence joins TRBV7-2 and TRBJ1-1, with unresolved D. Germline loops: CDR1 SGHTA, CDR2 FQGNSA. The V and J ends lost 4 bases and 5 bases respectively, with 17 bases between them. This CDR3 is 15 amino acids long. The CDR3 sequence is CASSSSRAHSTEAFF. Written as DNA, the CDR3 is TGTGCCAGCAGCTCCTCCCGTGCGCATTCGACTGAAGCTTTCTTT. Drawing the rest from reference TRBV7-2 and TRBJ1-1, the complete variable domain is GAGVSQSPSNKVTEKGKDVELRCDPISGHTALYWYRQSLGQGLEFLIYFQGNSAPDKSGLPSDRFSAERTGGSVSTLTIQRTQQEDSAVYLCASSSSRAHSTEAFFGQGTRLTVV.

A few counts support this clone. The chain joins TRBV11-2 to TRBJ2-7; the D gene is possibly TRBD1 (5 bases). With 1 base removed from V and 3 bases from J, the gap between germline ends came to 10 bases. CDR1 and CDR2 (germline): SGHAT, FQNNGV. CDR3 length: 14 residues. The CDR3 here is CASSLGQIIYEQYF. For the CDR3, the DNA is TGTGCCAGCAGCTTAGGACAGATTATCTACGAGCAGTACTTC.

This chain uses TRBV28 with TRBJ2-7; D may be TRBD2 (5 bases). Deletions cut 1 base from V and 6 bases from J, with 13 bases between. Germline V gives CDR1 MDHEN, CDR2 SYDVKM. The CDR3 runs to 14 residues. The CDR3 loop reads CASSLSPGKSEQYV. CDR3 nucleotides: TGTGCCAGCAGTTTATCCCCCGGGAAGTCCGAGCAGTACGTC.

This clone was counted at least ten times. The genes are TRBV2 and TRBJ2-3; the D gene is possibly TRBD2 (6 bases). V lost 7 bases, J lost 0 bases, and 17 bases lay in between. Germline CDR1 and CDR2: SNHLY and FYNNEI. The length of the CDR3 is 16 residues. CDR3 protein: CASTLRAGTSTDTQYF. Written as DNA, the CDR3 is TGTGCCAGCACCCTACGGGCTGGGACTAGCACAGATACGCAGTATTTT.

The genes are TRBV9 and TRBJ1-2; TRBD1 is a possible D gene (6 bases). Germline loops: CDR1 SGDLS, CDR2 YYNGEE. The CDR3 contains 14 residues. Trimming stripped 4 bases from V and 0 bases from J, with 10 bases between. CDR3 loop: CASSRDTSNYGYTF. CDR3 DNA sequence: TGTGCCAGCAGCCGGGACACCTCTAACTATGGCTACACCTTC.

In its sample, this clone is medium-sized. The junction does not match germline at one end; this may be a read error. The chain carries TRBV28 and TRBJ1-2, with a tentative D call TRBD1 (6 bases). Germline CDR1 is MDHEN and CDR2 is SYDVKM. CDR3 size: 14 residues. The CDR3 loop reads CASSFQGSVYDYTF. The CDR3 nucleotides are TGTGCCAGCAGTTTTCAGGGGTCAGTTTATGACTACACCTTC.

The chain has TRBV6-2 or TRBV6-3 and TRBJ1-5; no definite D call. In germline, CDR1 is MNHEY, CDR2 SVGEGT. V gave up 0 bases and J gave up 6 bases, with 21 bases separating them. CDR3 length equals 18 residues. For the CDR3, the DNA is TGTGCCAGCAGTTACTCGAACTCGGACGGAGGCTGGGGTCAGCCCCAGCATTTT. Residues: CASSYSNSDGGWGQPQHF.

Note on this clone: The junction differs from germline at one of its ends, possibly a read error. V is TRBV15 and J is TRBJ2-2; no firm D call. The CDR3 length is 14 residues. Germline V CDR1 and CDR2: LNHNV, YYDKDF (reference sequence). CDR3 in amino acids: CATSGDQVPGELFF. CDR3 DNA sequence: TGTGCCACCAGCGGAGACCAGGTTCCCGGGGAGCTGTTTTTT.

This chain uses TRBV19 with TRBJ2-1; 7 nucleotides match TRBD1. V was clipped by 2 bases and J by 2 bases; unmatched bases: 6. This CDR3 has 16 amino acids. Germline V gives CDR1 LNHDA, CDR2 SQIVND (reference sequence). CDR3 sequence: CASSITGARPYNEQFF. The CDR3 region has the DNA TGTGCCAGTAGTATAACAGGGGCCCGGCCCTACAATGAGCAGTTCTTC.

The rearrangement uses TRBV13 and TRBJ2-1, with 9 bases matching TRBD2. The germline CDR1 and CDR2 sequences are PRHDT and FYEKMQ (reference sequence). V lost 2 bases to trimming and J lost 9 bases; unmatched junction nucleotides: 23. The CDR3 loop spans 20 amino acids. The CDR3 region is CASSLSVVRAGGPPAGEQFF. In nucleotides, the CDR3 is TGTGCCAGCAGCTTATCTGTGGTACGAGCGGGAGGCCCCCCCGCGGGTGAGCAGTTCTTC.

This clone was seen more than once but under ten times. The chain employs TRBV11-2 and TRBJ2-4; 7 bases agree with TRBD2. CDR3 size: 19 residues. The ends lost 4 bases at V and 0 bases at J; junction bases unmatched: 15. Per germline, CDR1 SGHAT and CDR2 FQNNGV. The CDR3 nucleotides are TGTGCCAGCAGCTCCCCGTCTGGTAGCGGGTTATTAGCCAAAAACATTCAGTACTTC. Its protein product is CASSSPSGSGLLAKNIQYF.

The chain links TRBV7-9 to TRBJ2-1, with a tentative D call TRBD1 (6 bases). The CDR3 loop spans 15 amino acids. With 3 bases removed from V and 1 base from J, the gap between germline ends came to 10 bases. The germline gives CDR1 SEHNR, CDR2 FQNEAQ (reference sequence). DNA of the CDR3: TGTGCCAGCAGCTTTGGGACACGATCCTACAATGAGCAGTTCTTC. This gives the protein CASSFGTRSYNEQFF.

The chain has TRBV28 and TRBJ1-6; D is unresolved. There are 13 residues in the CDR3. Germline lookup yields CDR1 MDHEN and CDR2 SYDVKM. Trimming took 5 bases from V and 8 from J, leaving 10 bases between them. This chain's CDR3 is CASSPWQDSPLHF. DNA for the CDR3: TGTGCCAGCAGTCCCTGGCAGGATTCACCCCTCCACTTT. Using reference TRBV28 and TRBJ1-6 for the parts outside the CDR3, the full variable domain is DVKVTQSSRYLVKRTGEKVFLECVQDMDHENMFWYRQDPGLGLRLIYFSYDVKMKEKGDIPEGYSVSREKKERFSLILESASTNQTSMYLCASSPWQDSPLHFGNGTRLTVT.

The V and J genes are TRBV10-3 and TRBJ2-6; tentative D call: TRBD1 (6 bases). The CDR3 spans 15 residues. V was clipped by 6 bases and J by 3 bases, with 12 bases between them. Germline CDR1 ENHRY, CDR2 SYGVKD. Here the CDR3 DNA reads TGTGCCATCAGCGGAACAGGGTTTGGGGCCAACGTCCTGACTTTC. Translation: CAISGTGFGANVLTF.